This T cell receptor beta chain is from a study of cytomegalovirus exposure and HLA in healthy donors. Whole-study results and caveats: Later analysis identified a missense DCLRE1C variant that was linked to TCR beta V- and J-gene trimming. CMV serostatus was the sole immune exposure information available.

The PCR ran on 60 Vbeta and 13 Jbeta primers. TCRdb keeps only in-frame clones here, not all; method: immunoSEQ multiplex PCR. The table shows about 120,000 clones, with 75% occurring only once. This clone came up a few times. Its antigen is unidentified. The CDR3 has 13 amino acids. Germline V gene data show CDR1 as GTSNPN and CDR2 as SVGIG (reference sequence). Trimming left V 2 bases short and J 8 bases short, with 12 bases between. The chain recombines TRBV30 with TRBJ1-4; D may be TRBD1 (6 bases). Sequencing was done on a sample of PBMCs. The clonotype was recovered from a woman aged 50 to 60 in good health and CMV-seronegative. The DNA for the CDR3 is TGTGCCTGGAGTCGGGGGGCAGGGGAAAAACTGTTTTTT. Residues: CAWSRGAGEKLFF.